These 24 T cell receptor beta chains were sequenced from one sample in a study of CD8 T cells in ankylosing spondylitis (dated by TCRdb to 2016 to 2017). Library preparation was by 5' RACE. The sequencing machine was an Illumina HiSeq 2500. TCRdb handled the public reads itself, with Q25 trimming in fastp and clone calling in MiXCR, and kept productive beta chains. One record per CDR3 amino acid sequence lists the most common genes and DNA. A total of about 250,000 distinct CDR3 sequences appear in this sample, more than 20% of them only once. The ten largest clones take up roughly 0.67% of the sample. Sequencing was performed on blood, either unsorted or a sorted T cell fraction (not recorded which). The receptors here all came from a male donor with ankylosing spondylitis or in good health (not recorded which).

The gene calls are TRBV10-3 and TRBJ2-7, with D maybe TRBD2 (6 bases). CDR1 and CDR2 from the germline V gene are ENHRY and SYGVKD. Trimming removed 8 bases at V and 5 bases at J, with 13 bases between. The CDR3 contains 12 residues. The CDR3 loop reads CAIGPGVDEQYF. DNA for the CDR3: TGTGCCATCGGACCGGGAGTAGACGAGCAGTACTTC.

This chain joins TRBV28 and TRBJ2-1, with TRBD1 identical over 9 bases. The CDR3 runs 15 residues. V lost 5 bases and J lost 8; bases outside the gene matches: 10. CDR1 MDHEN and CDR2 SYDVKM come from the germline V gene. The CDR3 sequence: CASSAPGTGSDEQFF. Written as DNA, the CDR3 is TGTGCCAGCAGTGCACCCGGGACAGGGTCCGATGAGCAGTTCTTC. Drawing the rest from reference TRBV28 and TRBJ2-1, the complete variable domain is DVKVTQSSRYLVKRTGEKVFLECVQDMDHENMFWYRQDPGLGLRLIYFSYDVKMKEKGDIPEGYSVSREKKERFSLILESASTNQTSMYLCASSAPGTGSDEQFFGPGTRLTVL.

The chain recombines TRBV6-5 with TRBJ2-1; no clear D gene. The germline V and J ends were trimmed by 1 base and 6 bases, with 13 bases remaining between them. This CDR3 has 15 amino acids. The germline V gene has CDR1 MNHEY and CDR2 SVGAGI. CDR3 sequence (DNA): TGTGCCAGCAGTTACTGGACCGTCGGGCCCAATGAGCAGTTCTTC. Amino acid sequence: CASSYWTVGPNEQFF.

The V call is TRBV10-3, the J call TRBJ1-6, with TRBD1 matching 7 bases. The germline V gene has CDR1 ENHRY and CDR2 SYGVKD. J gave up 8 bases and V 5 bases, and 9 bases lay outside the gene matches. The CDR3 length is 15 residues. The CDR3 protein is CAISPQGGLDSPLHF. The CDR3 DNA is TGTGCCATCAGTCCCCAGGGGGGTTTGGATTCACCCCTCCACTTT.

This clonotype has at least ten counts. This chain joins TRBV20-1 and TRBJ2-7, with a weak D call TRBD1 (6 bases). There are 15 residues in the CDR3. Germline assignment: CDR1 DFQATT and CDR2 SNEGSKA (reference sequence). V was pared by 2 bases and J by 3 bases, with 17 bases between. CDR3 protein: CSARPSSGAYYEQYF. CDR3 DNA: TGCAGTGCTAGACCCAGCTCAGGGGCATACTACGAGCAGTACTTC.

This clonotype was observed many times. The chain couples TRBV12-3 or TRBV12-4 to TRBJ2-7; D gene unclear. Trimming cost V 2 bases and J 3 bases, with 8 bases left between them. There are 13 residues in the CDR3. The CDR3 DNA sequence: TGTGCCAGCAGTTTATCCCCCGACTACGAGCAGTACTTC. Encoded protein: CASSLSPDYEQYF.

The sample holds many counts of this clonotype. This chain joins TRBV7-2 and TRBJ2-7, with TRBD1 matching over 7 bases. This CDR3 is built from 11 residues. Losses at the gene ends were 3 bases for V and 9 bases for J; bases not matched to a gene: 2. Germline-derived CDR1 and CDR2 are SGHTA and FQGNSA. The CDR3 nucleotides are TGTGCCAGCAGCTTGACAGGGAGGCAGTACTTC. Protein sequence: CASSLTGRQYF.

This clonotype occurred a few times. V is TRBV20-1 and J is TRBJ1-6, with D hard to call. Germline V gives CDR1 DFQATT, CDR2 SNEGSKA (reference sequence). The V end lost 2 bases, the J end lost 3 bases, and 8 bases lay between the germline ends. CDR3 size: 14 residues. The CDR3 reads CSARHGNYNSPLHF. DNA of the CDR3: TGCAGTGCTAGACACGGGAACTATAATTCACCCCTCCACTTT.

The J gene is TRBJ1-5, the V gene TRBV6-6; D is possibly TRBD1 (5 bases). The germline V gene encodes CDR1 MNHNY and CDR2 SVGAGI (reference sequence). With 5 bases removed from V and 4 bases from J, the gap between germline ends came to 6 bases. The CDR3 is 12 residues long. In DNA form, the CDR3 reads TGTGCCAGCAGTGGGGCTAATCAGCCCCAGCATTTT. Its protein is CASSGANQPQHF.

V gene TRBV11-2 combines with J gene TRBJ2-3; D ambiguous. The germline V gene has CDR1 SGHAT and CDR2 FQNNGV. Trimming stripped 1 base from V and 13 bases from J, with 9 bases between. The CDR3 loop spans 11 amino acids. The DNA for the CDR3 is TGTGCCAGCAGCTTAGGAGTCGCCGAGTATTTT. This encodes CASSLGVAEYF.

The J gene is TRBJ2-3, the V gene TRBV20-1; D uncertain. Germline CDR1 reads DFQATT; CDR2 reads SNEGSKA (reference sequence). The CDR3 runs to 13 residues. The ends were cut back, 0 bases at V and 6 bases at J, with 10 bases in the middle. In DNA, the CDR3 is TGCAGTGCTAGAGATCTTAGGGCGGATACGCAGTATTTT. This codes for CSARDLRADTQYF.

The rearrangement links TRBV20-1 to TRBJ1-5; D might be TRBD1 (5 bases). This CDR3 has 14 residues. Germline V gene lookup returns CDR1 DFQATT and CDR2 SNEGSKA (reference sequence). V gave up 5 bases and J gave up 1 base, with 12 bases separating them. CDR3 DNA: TGCAGTGCTTGCGACGGGGGAAGCAATCAGCCCCAGCATTTT. Encoded protein: CSACDGGSNQPQHF.

This clonotype was seen repeatedly, ten times or more. This chain uses TRBV27 with TRBJ2-3, with 11 bases that match TRBD2. Germline V CDR1 and CDR2: MNHEY, SMNVEV (reference sequence). CDR3 size: 16 residues. Trimming took 3 bases from V and 2 from J; bases not matched to a gene: 4. The CDR3 region is CASSFGTSGLTDTQYF. The CDR3 region has the DNA TGTGCCAGCAGTTTCGGGACTAGCGGACTCACAGATACGCAGTATTTT.

This clonotype has just one count. This rearrangement joins TRBV12-3 or TRBV12-4 to TRBJ1-3; D unclear. The germline V and J ends were trimmed by 3 bases and 3 bases, with 6 bases remaining between them. The CDR3 totals 13 residues. The CDR3 here is CASSFGIGNTIYF. DNA of the CDR3: TGTGCCAGCAGTTTTGGAATTGGAAACACCATATATTTT.

This clonotype was detected ten times or more. The chain uses TRBV2 and TRBJ1-2; D remains ambiguous. CDR3 size: 13 residues. V lost 4 bases to trimming and J lost 8 bases, with 14 bases between them. The germline V gene encodes CDR1 SNHLY and CDR2 FYNNEI. CDR3 nucleotide sequence: TGTGCCAGCAGTGGCACGGAGCGAGGCGGCTACACCTTC. This encodes CASSGTERGGYTF. Together with reference TRBV2 and TRBJ1-2, the CDR3 gives the full variable domain: EPEVTQTPSHQVTQMGQEVILRCVPISNHLYFYWYRQILGQKVEFLVSFYNNEISEKSEIFDDQFSVERPDGSNFTLKIRSTKLEDSAMYFCASSGTERGGYTFGSGTRLTVV.

This clonotype was recorded at least ten times. The chain is built from TRBV12-3 or TRBV12-4 and TRBJ2-5; TRBD1 might be the D (6 bases). V dropped 7 bases and J dropped 1 base, with 19 bases sitting between them. The CDR3 loop spans 16 amino acids. The chain's CDR3 is CASNILVGAPQETQYF. For the CDR3, the DNA is TGTGCCAGCAACATCCTCGTGGGGGCCCCCCAAGAGACCCAGTACTTC.

This clonotype was seen many times. V usage is TRBV20-1 and J usage is TRBJ1-3; possibly TRBD1 for D (5 bases). Between the trimmed V and J ends, which lost 6 bases and 2 bases, there was a span of 11 bases. The germline gives CDR1 DFQATT, CDR2 SNEGSKA (reference sequence). There are 13 residues in the CDR3. The CDR3 coding sequence is TGCAGTGCCGGGGAGGGGCCTGGAAACACCATATATTTT. This sequence encodes CSAGEGPGNTIYF.

The chain joins TRBV10-3 to TRBJ2-3; D uncertain. V gave up 3 bases and J gave up 6 bases, with 4 bases separating them. There are 11 residues in the CDR3. Germline V gene lookup returns CDR1 ENHRY and CDR2 SYGVKD. The CDR3 is CAISDLDTQYF. CDR3 in DNA: TGTGCCATCAGTGACCTGGATACGCAGTATTTT.

This sequence joins TRBV6-5 and TRBJ1-1, with D uncertain. Trimming pared 3 bases from V and 4 bases from J, leaving 15 bases between. Germline V CDR1 and CDR2: MNHEY, SVGAGI. The CDR3 spans 15 residues. CDR3: CASSYTIMEGTEAFF. CDR3 in DNA: TGTGCCAGCAGTTATACCATCATGGAGGGCACTGAAGCTTTCTTT.

This clonotype has a handful of counts. The rearrangement uses TRBV20-1 and TRBJ2-7; 8 bases match TRBD2. The V gene's germline CDR1 is DFQATT and CDR2 SNEGSKA (reference sequence). The V gene end was trimmed by 3 bases and the J gene end by 4 bases; junction bases not matched to a gene: 5. This CDR3 has 13 amino acids. The chain's CDR3 is CSASGTSGYEQYF. The CDR3 DNA reads as TGCAGTGCTAGTGGGACTAGTGGTTACGAGCAGTACTTC.

The chain uses TRBV2 and TRBJ2-3, with 7 bases aligning to TRBD2. This CDR3 spans 16 amino acids. Germline trimming cut 1 base from V and 2 bases from J; bases unmatched to any gene: 6. The germline V gene encodes CDR1 SNHLY and CDR2 FYNNEI. CDR3 DNA: TGTGCCAGCAGTGAAGTGCCTAGCGGTTCCACAGATACGCAGTATTTT. As protein: CASSEVPSGSTDTQYF.

This chain uses TRBV10-2 with TRBJ2-7; D is undetermined. The germline CDR1 and CDR2 sequences are WSHSY and SAAADI. Trimming pared 7 bases from V and 6 bases from J, leaving 10 bases between. This CDR3 has 11 residues. The DNA of the CDR3 is TGCGCCAGCAACATCGTGGGCGAGCAGTACTTC. Residues: CASNIVGEQYF.

Points on this clonotype: A read error may explain this, as a much larger clone is one base away. The chain recombines TRBV12-3 or TRBV12-4 with TRBJ2-7, with D possibly called TRBD1 or TRBD2 (5 bases each). CDR3 length equals 14 residues. CDR3 nucleotides: TGTACCAGCAGTCTGGGACCCGACGCCTACGAGCAGTACTTC. Its translation is CTSSLGPDAYEQYF.

With respect to this clonotype: A much larger clonotype is one base distant, so this may be a read error. The chain links TRBV12-3 or TRBV12-4 to TRBJ2-3; D is uncertain. V dropped 4 bases and J dropped 5 bases, with 16 bases sitting between them. This CDR3 spans 15 amino acids. The CDR3 DNA reads as TGTGCCAGCAGTTCCGACACGCGGCCGGGAGATACGCAGTATTTT. This encodes CASSSDTRPGDTQYF.